These 24 T cell receptor beta chains came from one sample sequenced in a study of OX40 agonist ivuxolimab in advanced cancers. Receptors were amplified or captured by the immunoSEQ multiplex PCR assay. TCRdb retrieved this table from immuneACCESS and kept in-frame rearrangements only. Not all clones are present; in checked studies, unresolved V genes account for under half, and no reason is known for the remainder. Recorded for this sample are around 25,000 clones; 83% of them occurred a single time. The ten top clones hold around 12% of the sample. This specimen was CD4+ or CD8+ T cells sorted from blood, taken in a trial of the OX40 agonist ivuxolimab. Every receptor here comes from an adult with an advanced solid tumor such as melanoma, head and neck, liver or kidney cancer.

This chain uses TRBV9 with TRBJ2-3, with D perhaps assigned TRBD1 or TRBD2 (5 bases each). Per germline, CDR1 SGDLS and CDR2 YYNGEE. The CDR3 totals 16 residues. The V end was cut by 3 bases, the J end by 0 bases, with 14 bases between. CDR3 sequence: CASSGRSGGSTDTQYF. CDR3 DNA: TGTGCCAGCAGCGGTAGGTCTGGGGGTAGCACAGATACGCAGTATTTT.

This clone was picked up a small number of times. The chain recombines TRBV2 with TRBJ1-6; TRBD1 is a possible D gene (5 bases). Between the trimmed V and J ends, which lost 3 bases and 7 bases, there was a span of 13 bases. CDR3 length: 15 residues. The germline V gene encodes CDR1 SNHLY and CDR2 FYNNEI. CDR3 residues: CASSDTGRLNSPLHF. DNA for the CDR3: TGTGCCAGCAGTGATACGGGACGGCTAAATTCACCCCTCCACTTT.

The chain combines TRBV19 with TRBJ1-2; D might be TRBD1 (6 bases). Trimming removed 4 bases from V and 6 bases from J, with 9 bases in between. This CDR3 has 12 residues. Germline V lookup: CDR1 LNHDA, CDR2 SQIVND (reference sequence). CDR3 nucleotide sequence: TGTGCCAGTAGTAGGGGGCGAAATGGCTACACCTTC. Protein: CASSRGRNGYTF.

This clone was picked up a small number of times. This chain's CDR3 is CASSPALVTEAFF. Written as DNA, the CDR3 is TGTGCCAGCAGCCCGGCGTTGGTCACTGAAGCTTTCTTT. The V call is TRBV11-2, the J call TRBJ1-1; D gene uncertain. The CDR3 has 13 residues. The germline V gene encodes CDR1 SGHAT and CDR2 FQNNGV. V was cut by 5 bases and J by 4 bases, with 11 bases left in between. The entire variable domain, with the rest obtained from reference TRBV11-2 and TRBJ1-1, is as follows: EAGVAQSPRYKIIEKRQSVAFWCNPISGHATLYWYQQILGQGPKLLIQFQNNGVVDDSQLPKDRFSAERLKGVDSTLKIQPAKLEDSAVYLCASSPALVTEAFFGQGTRLTVV.

J is TRBJ2-7 and V is TRBV7-9; 7 bases are a match to TRBD1. Germline CDR1 is SEHNR and CDR2 is FQNEAQ (reference sequence). There are 14 residues in the CDR3. J lost 3 bases, V lost 8 bases, and 10 bases had no gene match. The CDR3 DNA follows: TGTGCCAGCGGGGAACCGGGACAGCGCTACGAGCAGTACTTC. It yields the protein CASGEPGQRYEQYF. The whole variable domain, filled in from reference TRBV7-9 and TRBJ2-7, reads DTGVSQNPRHKITKRGQNVTFRCDPISEHNRLYWYRQTLGQGPEFLTYFQNEAQLEKSRLLSDRFSAERPKGSFSTLEIQRTEQGDSAMYLCASGEPGQRYEQYFGPGTRLTVT.

The chain carries TRBV7-9 and TRBJ2-2; 10 bases are shared with TRBD1. Germline V gives CDR1 SEHNR, CDR2 FQNEAQ (reference sequence). Trimming at V came to 5 bases and at J to 5 bases, leaving 5 bases not matched to a gene. The CDR3 covers 15 residues. The CDR3 coding sequence is TGTGCCAGCAGCCCCGGGACAGGGGATACCGGGGAGCTGTTTTTT. As protein: CASSPGTGDTGELFF.

In its sample, this clone was seen a few times. As DNA, the CDR3 is TGTGCCAGCAGCTTAGACCGTCGGTCGAACTATGGCTACACCTTC. Translated: CASSLDRRSNYGYTF. The chain links TRBV7-9 to TRBJ1-2; no firm D call. Deletions cut 1 base from V and 2 bases from J, with 11 bases between. In germline, CDR1 is SEHNR, CDR2 FQNEAQ (reference sequence). This CDR3 comprises 15 residues.

V and J are TRBV6-4 and TRBJ2-3; tentative D call: TRBD2 (7 bases). The V gene lost 4 bases and the J gene lost 4 bases, with 18 bases spanning the gap. The CDR3 contains 16 residues. In germline, CDR1 is MRHNA, CDR2 SNTAGT. The CDR3 DNA reads TGTGCCAGCAGTGCTGAAGTGGGGGGGCTGTCAGATACGCAGTATTTT. Its protein product is CASSAEVGGLSDTQYF.

This sequence joins TRBV27 and TRBJ2-7, with TRBD1 matching 7 bases. The length of the CDR3 is 13 residues. Germline V gene data show CDR1 as MNHEY and CDR2 as SMNVEV (reference sequence). The V segment lost 5 bases and the J segment 3 bases; nucleotides outside the gene matches: 4. CDR3 DNA sequence: TGTGCCAGCAGTGGGACAGACGGCTACGAGCAGTACTTC. Protein sequence: CASSGTDGYEQYF.

The chain uses TRBV11-3 and TRBJ2-1; 8 bases line up with TRBD2. After removal of 2 bases from V and 3 bases from J, the junction contained 3 bases not matched to a gene. CDR3 length: 15 amino acids. Germline assignment: CDR1 SGHNT and CDR2 YENEEA. CDR3 region: CASSLNSGGYNEQFF. As DNA, the CDR3 is TGTGCCAGCAGCTTAAACAGCGGGGGCTACAATGAGCAGTTCTTC.

The chain combines TRBV11-2 with TRBJ1-6; D is possibly TRBD1 (5 bases). This CDR3 spans 14 amino acids. Germline values: CDR1 SGHAT, CDR2 FQNNGV. Trimming removed 4 bases at V and 5 bases at J, with 9 bases between. In nucleotides, the CDR3 is TGTGCCAGCAGCTCCCGGGGGAATAATTCACCCCTCCACTTT. This codes for CASSSRGNNSPLHF.

The chain recombines TRBV2 with TRBJ1-2, with D uncertain. Trimming took 1 base from V and 4 from J, leaving 7 bases between them. The germline V gene encodes CDR1 SNHLY and CDR2 FYNNEI. The CDR3 runs 13 residues. The CDR3 spells CASSEGRLYGYTF. The CDR3 nucleotides are TGTGCCAGCAGTGAAGGCCGGCTCTATGGCTACACCTTC.

The genes are TRBV27 and TRBJ2-1, with D possibly TRBD1 on 6 matching bases. This CDR3 has 18 residues. CDR1 and CDR2 from the germline V gene are MNHEY and SMNVEV (reference sequence). V was clipped by 2 bases and J by 12 bases, with 29 bases between them. The CDR3 spells CASSLQLPGTKGLHGQFF. The CDR3 DNA reads TGTGCCAGCAGTTTACAACTCCCCGGGACAAAGGGGCTTCACGGGCAGTTCTTC.

This clone is medium-sized by share. J is TRBJ2-3 and V is TRBV9, with 7 bases identical to TRBD2. Germline CDR1 SGDLS, CDR2 YYNGEE. This CDR3 contains 19 residues. With 3 bases clipped from V and 2 bases from J, the junction kept 18 bases outside the gene matches. CDR3 in DNA: TGTGCCAGCAGCGGAAATCTTCTTGCTGCGGGGGAGTTCACAGATACGCAGTATTTT. It yields the protein CASSGNLLAAGEFTDTQYF.

The chain combines TRBV25-1 with TRBJ2-7; D could derive from TRBD1 or TRBD2 (5 bases each). The CDR3 totals 15 residues. Looked up from germline, CDR1 is MGHDK and CDR2 is SYGVNS. V lost 2 bases and J lost 3, with 14 bases in between. CDR3 DNA sequence: TGTGCCAGCAGTGAACCGGTCGGGGCCCGCTACGAGCAGTACTTC. It is translated as CASSEPVGARYEQYF.

The V gene is TRBV29-1, the J gene TRBJ2-2, with D possibly TRBD2 on 6 matching bases. V lost 3 bases to trimming and J lost 0 bases, with 14 bases between them. The CDR3 extends over 16 amino acids. Germline lookup yields CDR1 SQVTM and CDR2 ANQGSEA. CDR3 loop: CSVEEGDSPNTGELFF. The CDR3 coding sequence is TGCAGCGTTGAGGAGGGAGACAGCCCGAACACCGGGGAGCTGTTTTTT.

The chain uses TRBV11-2 and TRBJ2-1; TRBD2 is a possible D gene (6 bases). V lost 1 base and J 7 bases, leaving 14 bases between the germline ends. The germline CDR1 and CDR2 sequences are SGHAT and FQNNGV. The CDR3 has 15 residues. The CDR3 DNA follows: TGTGCCAGCAGCTTAGTGCAGGGAGGTCGGAATGAGCAGTTCTTC. Amino acid sequence: CASSLVQGGRNEQFF.

The J gene is TRBJ1-2, the V gene TRBV29-1; D remains unclear. Germline CDR1 is SQVTM and CDR2 is ANQGSEA. This CDR3 has 16 amino acids. Between the trimmed V and J ends, which lost 0 bases and 0 bases, there was a span of 14 bases. The CDR3 DNA reads TGCAGCGTTGAAGATAACCGCGACCTAACTAACTATGGCTACACCTTC. Translated: CSVEDNRDLTNYGYTF.

This chain joins TRBV5-1 and TRBJ2-2; D is perhaps TRBD1 or TRBD2 (5 bases each). The V gene's germline CDR1 is SGHRS and CDR2 YFSETQ. CDR3 length: 16 residues. Trimming left V 3 bases short and J 1 base short, with 13 bases between. CDR3: CASSWPEGLNTGELFF. Here the CDR3 DNA reads TGCGCCAGCAGCTGGCCTGAGGGGTTGAACACCGGGGAGCTGTTTTTT.

The J gene is TRBJ1-1, the V gene TRBV5-1, with D perhaps matching TRBD1 (5 bases). Germline assignment: CDR1 SGHRS and CDR2 YFSETQ. The V end was cut by 0 bases, the J end by 3 bases, with 12 bases between. The CDR3 covers 15 residues. The CDR3 coding sequence is TGCGCCAGCAGCTTGGGTGGCGGGGGGGACACTGAAGCTTTCTTT. Its protein product is CASSLGGGGDTEAFF.

This clone is a singleton in its sample. The J gene is TRBJ2-7, the V gene TRBV6-5; TRBD2 might be the D (5 bases). Trimming pared 0 bases from V and 3 bases from J, leaving 12 bases between. The CDR3 is made up of 15 amino acids. The germline gives CDR1 MNHEY, CDR2 SVGAGI. This CDR3 reads CASSYSPAAIYEQYF. CDR3 coding DNA: TGTGCCAGCAGTTACTCCCCAGCGGCCATCTACGAGCAGTACTTC.

The rearrangement joins TRBV6-1 to TRBJ1-4; no firm D call. Trimming left V 3 bases short and J 0 bases short, with 11 bases between. Per germline, CDR1 MNHNS and CDR2 SASEGT. The CDR3 runs 16 residues. CDR3 protein: CASSEAIRATNEKLFF. CDR3 DNA sequence: TGTGCCAGCAGTGAGGCCATACGGGCAACTAATGAAAAACTGTTTTTT.

In this sample, this clone turned up once. The rearrangement joins TRBV7-8 to TRBJ1-1, with D possibly TRBD1 on 6 matching bases. The CDR3 has 15 residues. V was shortened by 3 bases and J by 5 bases, with 16 bases between the two germline ends. In germline, CDR1 is SGHVS, CDR2 FQNEAQ. The CDR3 nucleotides read TGTGCCAGCAGCTTGGGACTCCAGGGGAATACTGAAGCTTTCTTT. This translates into CASSLGLQGNTEAFF.

The chain uses TRBV7-8 and TRBJ1-5; D remains unclear. Germline-derived CDR1 and CDR2 are SGHVS and FQNEAQ. CDR3 length equals 14 residues. Trimming left V 1 base short and J 2 bases short, with 6 bases between. In nucleotides, the CDR3 is TGTGCCAGCAGCTTAGGGACCGGCAATCAGCCCCAGCATTTT. Translated: CASSLGTGNQPQHF.